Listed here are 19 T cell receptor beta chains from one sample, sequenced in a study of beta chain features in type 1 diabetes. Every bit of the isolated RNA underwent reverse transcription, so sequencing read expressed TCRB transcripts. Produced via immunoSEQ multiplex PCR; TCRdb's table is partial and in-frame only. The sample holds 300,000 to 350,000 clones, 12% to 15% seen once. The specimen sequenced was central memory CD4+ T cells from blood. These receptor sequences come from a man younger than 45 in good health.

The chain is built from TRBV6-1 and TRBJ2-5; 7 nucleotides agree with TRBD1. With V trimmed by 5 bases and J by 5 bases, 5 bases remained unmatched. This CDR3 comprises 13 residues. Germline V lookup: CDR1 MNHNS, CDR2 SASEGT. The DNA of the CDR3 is TGTGCCAGCAGTCCAGGGGGTTCGGAGACCCAGTACTTC. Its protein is CASSPGGSETQYF.

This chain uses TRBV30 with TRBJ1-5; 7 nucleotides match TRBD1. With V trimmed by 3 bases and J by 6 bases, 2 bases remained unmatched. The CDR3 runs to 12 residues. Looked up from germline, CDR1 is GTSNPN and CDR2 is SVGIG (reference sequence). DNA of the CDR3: TGTGCCTGGAGCAGGGGGAGTCAGCCCCAGCATTTT. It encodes CAWSRGSQPQHF. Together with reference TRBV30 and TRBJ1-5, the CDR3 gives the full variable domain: SQTIHQWPATLVQPVGSPLSLECTVEGTSNPNLYWYRQAAGRGLQLLFYSVGIGQISSEVPQNLSASRPQDRQFILSSKKLLLSDSGFYLCAWSRGSQPQHFGDGTRLSIL.

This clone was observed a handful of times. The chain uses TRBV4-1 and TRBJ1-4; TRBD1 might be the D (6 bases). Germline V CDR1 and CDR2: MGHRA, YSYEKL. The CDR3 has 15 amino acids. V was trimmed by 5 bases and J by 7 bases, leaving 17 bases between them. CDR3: CASSVPGGASEKLFF. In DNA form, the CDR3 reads TGCGCCAGCAGCGTCCCTGGGGGCGCCTCTGAAAAACTGTTTTTT.

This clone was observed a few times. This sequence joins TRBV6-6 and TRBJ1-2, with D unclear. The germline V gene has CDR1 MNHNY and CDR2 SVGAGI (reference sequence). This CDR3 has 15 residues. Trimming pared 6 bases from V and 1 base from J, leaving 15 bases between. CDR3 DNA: TGTGCCAGCAGCCAAGTGGTCCTAAGTAACTATGGCTACACCTTC. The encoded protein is CASSQVVLSNYGYTF.

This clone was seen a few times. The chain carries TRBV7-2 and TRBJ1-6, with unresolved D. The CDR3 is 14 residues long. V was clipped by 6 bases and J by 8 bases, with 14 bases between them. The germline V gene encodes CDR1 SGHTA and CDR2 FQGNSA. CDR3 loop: CASSIGLNHSPLHF. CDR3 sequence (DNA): TGTGCCAGCAGTATCGGCCTAAATCATTCACCCCTCCACTTT.

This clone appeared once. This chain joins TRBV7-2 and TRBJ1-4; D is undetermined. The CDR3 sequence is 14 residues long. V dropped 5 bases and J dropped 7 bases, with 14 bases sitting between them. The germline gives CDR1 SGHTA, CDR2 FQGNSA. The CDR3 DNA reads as TGTGCCAGCAGCCCTACTAGAGTGGGTGAAAAACTGTTTTTT. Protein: CASSPTRVGEKLFF.

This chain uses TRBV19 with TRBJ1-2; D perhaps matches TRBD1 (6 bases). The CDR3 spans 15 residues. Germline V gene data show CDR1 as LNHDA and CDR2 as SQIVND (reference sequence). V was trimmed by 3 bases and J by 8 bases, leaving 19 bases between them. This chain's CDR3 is CASSILGRDKEGYTF. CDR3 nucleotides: TGTGCCAGTAGTATCCTGGGCCGGGACAAAGAGGGCTACACCTTC.

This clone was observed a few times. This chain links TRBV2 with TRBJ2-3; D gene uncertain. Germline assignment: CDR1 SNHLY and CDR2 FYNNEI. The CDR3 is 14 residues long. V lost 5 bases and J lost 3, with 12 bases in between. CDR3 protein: CASSKGMGTDTQYF. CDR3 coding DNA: TGTGCCAGCAGTAAGGGTATGGGGACAGATACGCAGTATTTT.

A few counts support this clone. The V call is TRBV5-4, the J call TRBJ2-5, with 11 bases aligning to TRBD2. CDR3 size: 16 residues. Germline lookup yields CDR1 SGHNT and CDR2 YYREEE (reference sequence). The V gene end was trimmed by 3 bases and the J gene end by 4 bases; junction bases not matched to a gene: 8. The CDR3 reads CASSSRLAGLTETQYF. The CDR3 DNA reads TGTGCCAGCAGCTCCAGACTAGCGGGGTTGACAGAGACCCAGTACTTC. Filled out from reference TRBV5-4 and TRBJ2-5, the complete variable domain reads ETGVTQSPTHLIKTRGQQVTLRCSSQSGHNTVSWYQQALGQGPQFIFQYYREEENGRGNFPPRFSGLQFPNYSSELNVNALELDDSALYLCASSSRLAGLTETQYFGPGTRLLVL.

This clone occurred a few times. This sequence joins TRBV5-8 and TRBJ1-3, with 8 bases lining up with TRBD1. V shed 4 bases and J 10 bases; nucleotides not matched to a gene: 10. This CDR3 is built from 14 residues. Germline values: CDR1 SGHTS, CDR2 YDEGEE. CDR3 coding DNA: TGTGCCAGCAGCCGAGGACAGGGTGGATTGACCATATATTTT. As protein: CASSRGQGGLTIYF.

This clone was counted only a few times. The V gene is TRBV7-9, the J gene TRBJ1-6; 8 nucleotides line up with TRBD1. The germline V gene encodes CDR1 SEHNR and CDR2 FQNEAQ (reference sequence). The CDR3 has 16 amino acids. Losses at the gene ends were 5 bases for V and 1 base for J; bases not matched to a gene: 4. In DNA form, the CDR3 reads TGTGCCAGCAGCACAGGGGGGGGTTCCTATAATTCACCCCTCCACTTT. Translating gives CASSTGGGSYNSPLHF.

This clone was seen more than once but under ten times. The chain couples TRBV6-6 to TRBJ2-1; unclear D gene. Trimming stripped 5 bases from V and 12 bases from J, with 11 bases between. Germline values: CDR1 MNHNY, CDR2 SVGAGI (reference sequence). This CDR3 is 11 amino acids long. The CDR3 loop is CASSDLLGQFF. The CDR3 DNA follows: TGTGCCAGCAGTGATCTTTTAGGGCAGTTCTTC.

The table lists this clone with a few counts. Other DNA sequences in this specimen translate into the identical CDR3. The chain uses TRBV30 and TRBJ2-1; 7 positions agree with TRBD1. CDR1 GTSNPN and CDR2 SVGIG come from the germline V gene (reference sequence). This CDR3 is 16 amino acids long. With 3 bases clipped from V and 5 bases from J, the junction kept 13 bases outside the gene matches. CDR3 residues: CAWRGRPGQVDNEQFF. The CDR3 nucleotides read TGTGCCTGGAGGGGTCGTCCTGGACAGGTTGACAATGAGCAGTTCTTC.

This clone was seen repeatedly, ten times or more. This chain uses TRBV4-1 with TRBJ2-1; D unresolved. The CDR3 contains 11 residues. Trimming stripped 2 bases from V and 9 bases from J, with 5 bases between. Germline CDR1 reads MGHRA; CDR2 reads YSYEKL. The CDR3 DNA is TGCGCCAGCAGCCAAATGCTTGAGCAGTTCTTC. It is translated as CASSQMLEQFF.

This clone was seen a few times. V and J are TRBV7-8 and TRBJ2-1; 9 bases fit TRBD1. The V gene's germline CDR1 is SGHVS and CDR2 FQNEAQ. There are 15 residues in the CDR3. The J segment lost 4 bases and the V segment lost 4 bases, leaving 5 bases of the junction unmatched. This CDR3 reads CASSSRDRAYNEQFF. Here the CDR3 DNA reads TGTGCCAGCAGCTCCCGGGACAGGGCATACAATGAGCAGTTCTTC.

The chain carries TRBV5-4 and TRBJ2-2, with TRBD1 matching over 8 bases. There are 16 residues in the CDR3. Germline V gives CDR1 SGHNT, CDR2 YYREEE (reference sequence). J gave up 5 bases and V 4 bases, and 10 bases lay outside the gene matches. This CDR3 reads CASSRTGRGQTGELFF. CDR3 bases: TGTGCCAGCAGCCGAACGGGCAGGGGGCAGACCGGGGAGCTGTTTTTT.

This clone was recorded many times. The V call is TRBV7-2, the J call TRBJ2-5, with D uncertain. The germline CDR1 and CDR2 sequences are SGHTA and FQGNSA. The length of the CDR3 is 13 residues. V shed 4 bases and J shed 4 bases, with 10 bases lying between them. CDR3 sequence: CASSSLSVETQYF. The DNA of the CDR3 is TGTGCCAGCAGCTCCCTCTCAGTAGAGACCCAGTACTTC.

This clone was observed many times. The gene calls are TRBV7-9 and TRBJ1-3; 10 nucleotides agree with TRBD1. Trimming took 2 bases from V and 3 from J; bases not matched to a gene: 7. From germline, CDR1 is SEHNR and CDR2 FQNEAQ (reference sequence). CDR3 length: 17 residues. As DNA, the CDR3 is TGTGCCAGCAGCTTACTTTTGGGACAGGGGTATGGAAACACCATATATTTT. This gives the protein CASSLLLGQGYGNTIYF.

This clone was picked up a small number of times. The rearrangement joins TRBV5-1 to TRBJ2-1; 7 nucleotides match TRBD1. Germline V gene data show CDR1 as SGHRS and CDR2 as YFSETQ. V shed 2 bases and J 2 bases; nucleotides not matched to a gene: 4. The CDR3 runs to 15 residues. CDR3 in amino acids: CASSLGGQPYNEQFF. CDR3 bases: TGCGCCAGCAGCTTAGGGGGACAGCCCTACAATGAGCAGTTCTTC.